The T cell receptor (beta chain) described here comes from a study of cytomegalovirus exposure and HLA in healthy donors. Study conclusions and caveats: Reports indicated that the classifier achieved high specificity and sensitivity in diagnosing cytomegalovirus status. As a later analysis showed, several of the most significant clusters appeared to be linked to common viral pathogens.

Germline CDR1 reads SGHNT; CDR2 reads YYREEE (reference sequence). The CDR3 sequence is 15 residues long. The V segment lost 4 bases and the J segment 0 bases; nucleotides outside the gene matches: 6. As concerns this clone: Its antigen is unknown.

PCR involved 60 Vbeta and 13 Jbeta primers. Study processing details: Approximately 9.9 million of 70 million to 80 million unique TCR beta chains were shared, per a later count. The data were produced by immunoSEQ multiplex PCR, yet TCRdb's version contains in-frame clones alone and is incomplete. For V, J and clone size, that table is used; D and trimming come from the DNA. This sample has more than 90,000 clones, with over 65% found just once. At collection, donors were nominally healthy, but unrecorded immune exposures were probable. The sample was PBMCs. The rearrangement joins TRBV5-4 to TRBJ2-7; 8 bases align to TRBD1. The receptor comes from a woman in her fifties or sixties in good health and CMV-seropositive. CDR3 in amino acids: CASSPRTGSSYEQYF. The CDR3 DNA sequence: TGTGCCAGCAGCCCGAGGACAGGGAGCTCCTACGAGCAGTACTTC.